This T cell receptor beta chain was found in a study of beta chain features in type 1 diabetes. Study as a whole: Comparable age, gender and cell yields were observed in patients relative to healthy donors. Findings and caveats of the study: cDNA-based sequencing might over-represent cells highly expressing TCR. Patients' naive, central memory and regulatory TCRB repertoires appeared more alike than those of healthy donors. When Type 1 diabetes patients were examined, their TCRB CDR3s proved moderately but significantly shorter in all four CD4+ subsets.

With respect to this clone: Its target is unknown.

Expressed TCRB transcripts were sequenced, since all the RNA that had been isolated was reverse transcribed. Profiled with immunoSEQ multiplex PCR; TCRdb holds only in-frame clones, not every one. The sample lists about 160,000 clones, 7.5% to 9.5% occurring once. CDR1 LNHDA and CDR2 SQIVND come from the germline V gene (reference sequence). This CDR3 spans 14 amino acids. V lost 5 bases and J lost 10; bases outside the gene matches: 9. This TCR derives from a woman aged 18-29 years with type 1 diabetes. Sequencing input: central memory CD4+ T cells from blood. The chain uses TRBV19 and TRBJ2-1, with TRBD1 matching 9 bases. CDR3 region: CASSVTGGQGEQFF. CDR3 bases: TGTGCCAGTAGTGTAACAGGGGGCCAAGGAGAGCAGTTCTTC.